This TCR beta chain is drawn from a study of Graves' ophthalmopathy and Graves' hyperthyroidism. Per the germline V gene, CDR1 is SGHTA and CDR2 is FQGNSA. The CDR3 is made up of 13 amino acids. The V and J ends lost 6 bases and 4 bases respectively, with 12 bases between them. The authors amplified TCR beta CDR3 regions from RNA transcripts. HTBI primers were used in a first-round RT-PCR, which preceded a second-round multiplex PCR. One entry per CDR3 protein, called by TCRdb with MiXCR from the multiplex PCR reads. The table records about 410,000 distinct CDR3 sequences, approximately 20% of them present only once. Pregnancy or lactation, uncontrolled infections and other autoimmune diseases were grounds for excluding patients.

The gene calls are TRBV7-2 and TRBJ1-2, with D possibly being TRBD1 (5 bases). The sequence came from a woman between 18 and 29 years old with Graves' ophthalmopathy. Sequencing was done on a sample of peripheral blood. The CDR3: CASRPGHSYGYTF. The DNA of the CDR3 is TGTGCCAGCAGACCAGGACACTCCTATGGCTACACCTTC.